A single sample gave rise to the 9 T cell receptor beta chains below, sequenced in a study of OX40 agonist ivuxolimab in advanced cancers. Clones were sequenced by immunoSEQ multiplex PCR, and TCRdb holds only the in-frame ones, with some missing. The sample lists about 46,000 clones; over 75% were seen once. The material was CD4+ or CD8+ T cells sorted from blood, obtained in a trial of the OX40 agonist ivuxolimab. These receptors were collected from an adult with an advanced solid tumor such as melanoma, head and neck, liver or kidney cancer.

CDR3 in DNA: TGCAGCGCCTACAGGGCCACTGAAGCTTTCTTT. This translates into CSAYRATEAFF. The chain combines TRBV29-1 with TRBJ1-1; TRBD1 might be the D (6 bases). The CDR3 has 11 amino acids. Trimming shortened V by 7 bases and J by 4 bases, and 10 bases separated the two germline ends. Germline-derived CDR1 and CDR2 are SQVTM and ANQGSEA.

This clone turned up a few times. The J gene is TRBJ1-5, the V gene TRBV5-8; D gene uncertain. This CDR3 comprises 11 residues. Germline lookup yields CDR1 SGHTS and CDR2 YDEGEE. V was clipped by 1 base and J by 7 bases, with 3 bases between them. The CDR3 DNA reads TGTGCCAGCAGCTTGTGGCAGCCCCAGCATTTT. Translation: CASSLWQPQHF.

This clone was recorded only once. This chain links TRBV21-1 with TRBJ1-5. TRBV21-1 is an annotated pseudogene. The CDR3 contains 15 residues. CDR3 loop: CASSKGGYRDQPQHF. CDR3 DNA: TGTGCCAGCAGCAAAGGTGGGTACCGAGATCAGCCCCAGCATTTT.

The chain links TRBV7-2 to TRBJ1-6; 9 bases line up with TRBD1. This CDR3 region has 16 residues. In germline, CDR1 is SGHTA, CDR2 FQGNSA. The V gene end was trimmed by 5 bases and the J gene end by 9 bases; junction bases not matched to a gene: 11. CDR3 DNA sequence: TGTGCCAGCAGCGTAAGACAGGGGGATGGTACTTCACCCCTCCACTTT. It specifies CASSVRQGDGTSPLHF.

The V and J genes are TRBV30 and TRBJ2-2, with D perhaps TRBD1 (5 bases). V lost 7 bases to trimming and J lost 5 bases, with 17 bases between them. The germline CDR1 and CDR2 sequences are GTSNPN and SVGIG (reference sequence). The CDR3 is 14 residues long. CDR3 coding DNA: TGTGCCTTCTCCCAGGGAAGATTGACCGGGGAGCTGTTTTTT. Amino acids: CAFSQGRLTGELFF.

The CDR3 DNA reads as TGTGCCTGGATTACTCAGGGTCGTACAGATACGCAGTATTTT. Encoded protein: CAWITQGRTDTQYF. The chain employs TRBV30 and TRBJ2-3; a weak D match, TRBD1 (5 bases). The CDR3 is 14 amino acids. The germline V gene encodes CDR1 GTSNPN and CDR2 SVGIG (reference sequence). Trimming shortened V by 4 bases and J by 3 bases, and 14 bases separated the two germline ends.

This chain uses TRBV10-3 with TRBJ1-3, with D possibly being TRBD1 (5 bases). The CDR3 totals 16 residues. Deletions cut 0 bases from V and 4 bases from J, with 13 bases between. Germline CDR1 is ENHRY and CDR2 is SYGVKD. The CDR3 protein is CAISESIGASGNTIYF. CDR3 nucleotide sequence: TGTGCCATCAGTGAGTCGATTGGGGCTTCCGGAAACACCATATATTTT.

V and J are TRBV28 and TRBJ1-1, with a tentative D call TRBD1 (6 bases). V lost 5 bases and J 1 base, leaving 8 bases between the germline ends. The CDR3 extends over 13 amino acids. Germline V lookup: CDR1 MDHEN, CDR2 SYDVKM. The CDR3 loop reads CASSGQPNTEAFF. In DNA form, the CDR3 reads TGTGCCAGCAGTGGACAGCCGAACACTGAAGCTTTCTTT.

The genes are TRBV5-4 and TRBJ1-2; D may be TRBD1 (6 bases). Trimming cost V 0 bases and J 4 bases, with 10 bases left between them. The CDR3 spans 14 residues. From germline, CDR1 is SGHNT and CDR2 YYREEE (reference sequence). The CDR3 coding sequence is TGTGCCAGCAGCTTGGATGACAGGACCTATGGCTACACCTTC. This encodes CASSLDDRTYGYTF. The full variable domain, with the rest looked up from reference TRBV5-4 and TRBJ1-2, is ETGVTQSPTHLIKTRGQQVTLRCSSQSGHNTVSWYQQALGQGPQFIFQYYREEENGRGNFPPRFSGLQFPNYSSELNVNALELDDSALYLCASSLDDRTYGYTFGSGTRLTVV.